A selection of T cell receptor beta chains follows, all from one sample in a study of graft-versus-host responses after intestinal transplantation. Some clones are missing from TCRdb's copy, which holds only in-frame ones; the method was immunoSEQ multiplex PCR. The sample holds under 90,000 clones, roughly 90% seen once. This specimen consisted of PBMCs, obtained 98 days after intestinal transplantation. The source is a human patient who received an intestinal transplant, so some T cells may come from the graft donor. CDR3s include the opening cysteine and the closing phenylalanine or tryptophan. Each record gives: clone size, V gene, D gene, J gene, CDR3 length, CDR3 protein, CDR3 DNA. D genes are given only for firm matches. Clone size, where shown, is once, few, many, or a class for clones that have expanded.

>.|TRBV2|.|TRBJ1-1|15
CASSVRMGSATEAFF
TGTGCCAGCAGCGTCCGGATGGGGTCGGCCACTGAAGCTTTCTTT
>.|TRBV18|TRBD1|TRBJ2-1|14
CASSTGTGPPRQFF
TGTGCCAGCTCAACCGGGACAGGGCCCCCTAGACAGTTCTTC
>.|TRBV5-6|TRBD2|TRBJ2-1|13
CASSGLVVNEQFF
TGTGCCAGCAGCGGACTAGTGGTTAATGAGCAGTTCTTC
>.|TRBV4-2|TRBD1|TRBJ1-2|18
CASSQEWQDRGETDGYTF
TGTGCCAGCAGCCAAGAATGGCAGGACAGGGGCGAGACGGATGGCTACACCTTC
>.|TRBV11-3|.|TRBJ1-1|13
CASSLHENTEAFF
TGTGCCAGCAGCTTACACGAGAACACTGAAGCTTTCTTT
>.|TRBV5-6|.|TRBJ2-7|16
CASSLKDLYGRYEQYF
TGTGCCAGCAGCTTGAAAGACCTATATGGACGTTACGAGCAGTACTTC
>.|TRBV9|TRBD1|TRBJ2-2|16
CASSPRQGVNTGELFF
TGTGCCAGCAGCCCAAGACAGGGGGTTAACACCGGGGAGCTGTTTTTT
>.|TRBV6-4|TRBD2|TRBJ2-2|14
CASSDGTSTGELFF
TGTGCCAGCAGTGACGGGACTAGCACCGGGGAGCTGTTTTTT
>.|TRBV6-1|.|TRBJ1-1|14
CASSGGGLDTEAFF
TGTGCCAGCAGCGGTGGTGGGCTCGACACTGAAGCTTTCTTT
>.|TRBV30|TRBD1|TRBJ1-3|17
CAWSVRFRGQGYGTIYF
TGTGCCTGGAGTGTACGGTTCAGGGGACAGGGCTACGGCACCATATATTTT
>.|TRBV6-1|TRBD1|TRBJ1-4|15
CASSTRTGLREKLFF
TGTGCCAGCAGCACTCGGACAGGACTCCGGGAAAAACTGTTTTTT
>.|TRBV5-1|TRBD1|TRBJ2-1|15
CASSFDRGRGNEQFF
TGCGCCAGCAGTTTCGACAGGGGGCGAGGGAATGAGCAGTTCTTC
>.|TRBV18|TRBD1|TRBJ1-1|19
CASSPLTQRQGMGLTEAFF
TGTGCCAGCTCACCACTTACTCAAAGACAGGGAATGGGGCTCACTGAAGCTTTCTTT
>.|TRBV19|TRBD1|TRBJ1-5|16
CASSTFGTGGSQPQHF
TGTGCCAGTAGTACCTTCGGGACAGGGGGATCTCAGCCCCAGCATTTT
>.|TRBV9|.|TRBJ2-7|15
CASSPSSRVSYEQYF
TGTGCCAGCAGCCCGTCCAGTCGGGTCAGCTACGAGCAGTACTTC
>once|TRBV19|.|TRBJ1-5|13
CASVKGFNQPQHF
TGTGCCAGTGTGAAGGGTTTCAATCAGCCCCAGCATTTT
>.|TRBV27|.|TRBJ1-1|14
CASRRTLGNTEAFF
TGTGCCAGCAGGCGAACACTGGGGAACACTGAAGCTTTCTTT
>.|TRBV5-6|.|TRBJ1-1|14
CASTLGGGRTEAFF
TGTGCCAGCACCTTGGGGGGAGGGCGCACTGAAGCTTTCTTT
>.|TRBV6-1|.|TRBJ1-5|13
CASVRDSNQPQHF
TGTGCCAGCGTTCGGGACAGCAATCAGCCCCAGCATTTT
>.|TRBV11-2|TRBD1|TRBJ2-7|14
CASSLGTGTYEQYF
TGTGCCAGCAGCTTAGGGACAGGCACCTACGAGCAGTACTTC
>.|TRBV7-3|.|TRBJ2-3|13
CASSLNPADTQYF
TGTGCCAGCAGCTTAAACCCCGCGGATACGCAGTATTTT
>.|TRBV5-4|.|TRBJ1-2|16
CASSTPTRPSNYGYTF
TGTGCCAGCAGCACGCCGACACGGCCTTCTAACTATGGCTACACCTTC
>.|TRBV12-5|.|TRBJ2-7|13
CASGLDGAYEQYF
TGTGCTAGTGGTTTGGACGGGGCCTACGAGCAGTACTTC
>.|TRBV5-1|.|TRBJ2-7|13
CASRDIALDEQYF
TGCGCCAGCAGGGACATCGCGCTGGACGAGCAGTACTTC
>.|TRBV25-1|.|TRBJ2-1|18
CASSDARAFGDPMNEQFF
TGTGCCAGCAGTGACGCTCGGGCGTTCGGGGACCCGATGAATGAGCAGTTCTTC
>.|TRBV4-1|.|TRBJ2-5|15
CASSQDLLYQETQYF
TGCGCCAGCAGCCAAGACCTCCTGTACCAAGAGACCCAGTACTTC